This TCR beta chain is drawn from a study of response to subunit inactivated influenza vaccine. Each CDR3 protein gets one entry after TCRdb re-called the RT-PCR reads with MiXCR. The sample contains roughly 620,000 distinct CDR3 sequences, around 11% of which appear only once. Germline CDR1 MNHEY, CDR2 SMNVEV (reference sequence). The CDR3 has 15 residues. Trimming removed 7 bases at V and 2 bases at J, with 15 bases between. The same sample was also used in a study of T cells expressing NK-cell markers. Per that study: The authors generated TCR beta cDNA through 5'RACE template switching with UMIs. In the group of eight sequenced donors, seven were HCMV-seropositive and one was seronegative. The same clonotypes also predominated in the CD3+CD56-NKG2C+ fraction of a handful of donors.

This receptor was taken from a man in his forties or fifties who received an inactivated influenza vaccine. The source material was PBMCs from blood, sampled on the day of vaccination. V is TRBV27 and J is TRBJ2-1; the D is unclear. For the CDR3, the DNA is TGTGCCAGCACCCAAGTCATGGGCGCCTACAATGAGCAGTTCTTC. It is translated as CASTQVMGAYNEQFF.